A selection of T cell receptor beta chains follows, all from one sample in a study of beta chain features in type 1 diabetes. Clones were read by immunoSEQ multiplex PCR, and TCRdb kept only the in-frame ones, dropping some. Counted here are more than 250,000 clones, over 20% occurring once; the ten biggest clones make up 0.028%. The sequencing sample was made of naive CD4+ T cells from blood. These TCRs come from a middle-aged woman with type 1 diabetes. Both conserved end residues are part of each CDR3. The order of the fields is J gene, clone size, V gene, D gene, CDR3 protein, CDR3 DNA. The D gene is left open where the match is weak. Clone size, where shown, is once, few, many, or a class for clones that have expanded.

TRBJ2-3 | - | TRBV9 | TRBD2 | CASSVGISGSDTQYF | TGTGCCAGCAGCGTAGGTATTAGCGGGTCAGATACGCAGTATTTT
TRBJ1-5 | few | TRBV18 | - | CASSPSLEQPQHF | TGTGCCAGCTCACCAAGTCTAGAACAGCCCCAGCATTTT
TRBJ2-1 | - | TRBV29-1 | TRBD2 | CSVIGLAGGSYNEQFF | TGCAGCGTTATCGGACTAGCGGGGGGGTCCTACAATGAGCAGTTCTTC
TRBJ2-7 | few | TRBV6-6 | TRBD2 | CASSISSGSKYEQYF | TGTGCCAGCAGTATATCTAGCGGGAGTAAGTACGAGCAGTACTTC
TRBJ2-4 | few | TRBV5-6 | - | CASSFRDSRGNIQYF | TGTGCCAGCAGCTTCCGCGACAGCCGTGGAAACATTCAGTACTTC
TRBJ2-7 | - | TRBV15 | - | CATSRDLVGGEYF | TGTGCCACCAGCAGAGATTTGGTAGGCGGGGAGTACTTC
TRBJ2-1 | few | TRBV18 | - | CASSPREQGLAGNEQFF | TGTGCCAGCTCACCACGTGAACAGGGGTTAGCGGGGAATGAGCAGTTCTTC
TRBJ2-1 | - | TRBV4-3 | TRBD2 | CASSQELIVGLAGAYEQFF | TGCGCCAGCAGCCAAGAGCTGATAGTCGGACTAGCGGGAGCCTATGAGCAGTTCTTC
TRBJ2-3 | - | TRBV27 | TRBD2 | CASSLRGGVYTQYF | TGTGCCAGCAGTTTGCGGGGGGGCGTTTATACGCAGTATTTT
TRBJ2-2 | once | TRBV27 | - | CASVKRPTDNTGELFF | TGTGCCAGTGTGAAACGACCGACAGATAACACCGGGGAGCTGTTTTTT